This entry lists 17 T cell receptor beta chains sequenced from one sample in a study of shared clonotypes between healthy human individuals. Produced via immunoSEQ multiplex PCR; TCRdb's table is partial and in-frame only. The repertoire holds roughly 2.2 million clones, with about 90% as singletons. Source material: naive CD4+ T cells from PBMCs. Stated subset: CD45RA+ positively selected. Receptor source: a man between 18 and 29 years old in good health. Some clones in this sample may be carry-over from other donors' samples.

This chain links TRBV7-2 with TRBJ2-7; no clear D gene. Trimming removed 2 bases at V and 0 bases at J, with 11 bases between. This CDR3 has 15 amino acids. Looked up from germline, CDR1 is SGHTA and CDR2 is FQGNSA. This CDR3 reads CASSLLGRSSYEQYF. The CDR3 bases are TGTGCCAGCAGCTTACTAGGTAGAAGCTCCTACGAGCAGTACTTC. Variable domain in full (rest from reference TRBV7-2 and TRBJ2-7): GAGVSQSPSNKVTEKGKDVELRCDPISGHTALYWYRQSLGQGLEFLIYFQGNSAPDKSGLPSDRFSAERTGGSVSTLTIQRTQQEDSAVYLCASSLLGRSSYEQYFGPGTRLTVT.

Regarding this clone: This sample includes further DNA sequences coding for the same CDR3. The chain couples TRBV2 to TRBJ2-7; no clear D gene. This CDR3 comprises 13 residues. Germline CDR1 SNHLY, CDR2 FYNNEI. The V gene lost 4 bases and the J gene lost 1 base, with 8 bases spanning the gap. CDR3: CASSARQSYEQYF. The CDR3 nucleotides read TGTGCCAGCAGTGCCAGGCAATCCTACGAGCAGTACTTC. The variable domain in full, with the rest retrieved from reference TRBV2 and TRBJ2-7, is EPEVTQTPSHQVTQMGQEVILRCVPISNHLYFYWYRQILGQKVEFLVSFYNNEISEKSEIFDDQFSVERPDGSNFTLKIRSTKLEDSAMYFCASSARQSYEQYFGPGTRLTVT.

The chain couples TRBV29-1 to TRBJ2-1; 7 bases fit TRBD1. This CDR3 spans 16 amino acids. The germline CDR1 and CDR2 sequences are SQVTM and ANQGSEA. J was trimmed by 5 bases and V by 3 bases; bases with no gene match: 13. CDR3 protein: CSVEGLRQGVHNEQFF. The DNA for the CDR3 is TGCAGCGTTGAGGGGCTGAGACAGGGCGTCCACAATGAGCAGTTCTTC.

The chain has TRBV28 and TRBJ1-2, with D maybe TRBD1 (5 bases). Trimming cost V 3 bases and J 0 bases, with 8 bases left between them. This CDR3 comprises 14 residues. The germline V gene encodes CDR1 MDHEN and CDR2 SYDVKM. CDR3 residues: CASSFGGSNYGYTF. Written as DNA, the CDR3 is TGTGCCAGCAGTTTCGGGGGGTCTAACTATGGCTACACCTTC.

This chain links TRBV29-1 with TRBJ2-1, with 8 positions matching TRBD1. The germline V gene has CDR1 SQVTM and CDR2 ANQGSEA. The CDR3 is made up of 14 amino acids. V trimming: 7 bases; J trimming: 3 bases; junction bases outside the gene matches: 8. The CDR3 DNA follows: TGCAGCGCACCCGGACAGGGTCGCTACAATGAGCAGTTCTTC. This gives the protein CSAPGQGRYNEQFF.

On this clone itself: The same CDR3 can be traced to other DNA sequences in this sample. The V and J genes are TRBV6-1 and TRBJ1-5; D not resolved. The V end lost 6 bases, the J end lost 0 bases, and 6 bases lay between the germline ends. Per germline, CDR1 MNHNS and CDR2 SASEGT. The CDR3 has 13 residues. The DNA of the CDR3 is TGTGCCAGCAGGGGTAATAGCAATCAGCCCCAGCATTTT. This translates into CASRGNSNQPQHF.

J is TRBJ2-5 and V is TRBV10-2; 10 nucleotides align to TRBD1. The CDR3 spans 15 residues. Germline CDR1 reads WSHSY; CDR2 reads SAAADI. With 0 bases clipped from V and 7 bases from J, the junction kept 5 bases outside the gene matches. CDR3 sequence: CASSESGQGWGTQYF. CDR3 nucleotides: TGCGCCAGCAGTGAGTCGGGACAGGGGTGGGGGACCCAGTACTTC.

This clone turned up a few times. The chain recombines TRBV9 with TRBJ1-1; 11 nucleotides align to TRBD1. The V gene end was trimmed by 4 bases and the J gene end by 3 bases; junction bases not matched to a gene: 8. The CDR3 consists of 16 residues. Looked up from germline, CDR1 is SGDLS and CDR2 is YYNGEE. The CDR3 loop is CASSPRTGGSDTEAFF. CDR3 in DNA: TGTGCCAGCAGCCCACGGACAGGGGGCTCGGACACTGAAGCTTTCTTT.

The chain has TRBV7-9 and TRBJ2-7, with 10 positions matching TRBD2. V lost 6 bases, J lost 2 bases, and 4 bases stayed unmatched. The CDR3 runs 14 residues. CDR1 and CDR2 (germline): SEHNR, FQNEAQ (reference sequence). CDR3 amino acids: CASRSSGSPYEQYF. The CDR3 DNA is TGTGCCAGCAGGTCTAGCGGGAGTCCCTACGAGCAGTACTTC.

J is TRBJ2-1 and V is TRBV7-8; 8 bases match TRBD2. The CDR3 contains 15 residues. The V segment lost 0 bases and the J segment 4 bases; nucleotides outside the gene matches: 2. From germline, CDR1 is SGHVS and CDR2 FQNEAQ. This CDR3 reads CASSLATSDYNEQFF. Written as DNA, the CDR3 is TGTGCCAGCAGCTTAGCGACTAGCGATTACAATGAGCAGTTCTTC.

Turning to this clone: This CDR3 is also generated by other DNA sequences in the sample. This chain uses TRBV29-1 with TRBJ2-7; D perhaps matches TRBD2 (5 bases). This CDR3 region has 12 residues. Trimming took off 4 bases at V and 0 bases at J, with 7 bases between the two ends. Germline CDR1 is SQVTM and CDR2 is ANQGSEA. The CDR3 DNA is TGCAGCGTTGGGACTTACTCCTACGAGCAGTACTTC. Translating it yields CSVGTYSYEQYF.

J is TRBJ2-3 and V is TRBV6-1, with TRBD2 as a possible D gene (5 bases). This CDR3 has 15 amino acids. In germline, CDR1 is MNHNS, CDR2 SASEGT. Deletions cut 5 bases from V and 2 bases from J, with 14 bases between. The DNA of the CDR3 is TGTGCCAGCAGTCCTCAGAGGGCAGTCACAGATACGCAGTATTTT. This codes for CASSPQRAVTDTQYF.

The chain recombines TRBV5-4 with TRBJ2-1; D possibly corresponds to TRBD1 (5 bases). V dropped 7 bases and J dropped 5 bases, with 13 bases sitting between them. The CDR3 runs 13 residues. Looked up from germline, CDR1 is SGHNT and CDR2 is YYREEE (reference sequence). CDR3 DNA sequence: TGTGCCAGCTCAGCTATACAGGACAATGAGCAGTTCTTC. It translates to CASSAIQDNEQFF.

There are a few counts of this clone. The chain recombines TRBV18 with TRBJ1-2; D uncertain. This CDR3 spans 13 amino acids. Trimming left V 6 bases short and J 8 bases short, with 16 bases between. Germline V CDR1 and CDR2: KGHSH, LQKENI. CDR3 DNA sequence: TGTGCCAGCTCCCAAGTGACCTCGGAGGGCTACACCTTC. Translating it yields CASSQVTSEGYTF.

This chain uses TRBV7-2 with TRBJ1-1; the match to TRBD1 covers 10 bases. Germline lookup yields CDR1 SGHTA and CDR2 FQGNSA. With V trimmed by 5 bases and J by 10 bases, 10 bases remained unmatched. CDR3 length equals 14 residues. The CDR3, as DNA: TGTGCCAGCAGCCCGGACCGGGACAGGGGACCAGCTTTCTTT. Protein: CASSPDRDRGPAFF.

This rearrangement joins TRBV27 to TRBJ2-3; D possibly corresponds to TRBD1 (6 bases). V was clipped by 5 bases and J by 1 base, with 10 bases between them. The germline V gene encodes CDR1 MNHEY and CDR2 SMNVEV (reference sequence). This CDR3 is built from 14 residues. The DNA for the CDR3 is TGTGCCAGCAGTCATCGGACAGGCACAGATACGCAGTATTTT. Its translation is CASSHRTGTDTQYF.

V and J are TRBV11-2 and TRBJ1-4; D remains unclear. Germline V gene sequence: CDR1 SGHAT, CDR2 FQNNGV. V lost 6 bases and J lost 0, with 11 bases in between. The CDR3 consists of 15 residues. CDR3 loop: CASSRIRATNEKLFF. CDR3 in DNA: TGTGCCAGCAGTCGCATACGTGCAACTAATGAAAAACTGTTTTTT.